This TCR beta chain came from a study of Graves' ophthalmopathy and Graves' hyperthyroidism. Trimming cost V 5 bases and J 7 bases, with 21 bases left between them. The CDR3 has 15 residues. Germline V gene sequence: CDR1 LNHNV, CDR2 YYDKDF (reference sequence). Transcripts of RNA were the source for amplifying TCR beta CDR3 regions. HTBI-primed RT-PCR formed the first round, and a multiplex PCR formed the second. TCRdb re-called the multiplex PCR reads with MiXCR, one entry per CDR3 protein. This sample yields approximately 540,000 distinct CDR3 sequences, of which approximately 35% are seen a single time; 3.5% to 5% belongs to the top ten.

J is TRBJ2-7 and V is TRBV15; TRBD2 is a possible D gene (6 bases). The TCR comes from an adult man with Graves' hyperthyroidism. Sequences were obtained from peripheral blood or thyroid tissue (not recorded which). CDR3 DNA: TGTGCCACCAGCCGCCGGGGGATCATCTACAATGAGCAGTACTTC. It is translated as CATSRRGIIYNEQYF.